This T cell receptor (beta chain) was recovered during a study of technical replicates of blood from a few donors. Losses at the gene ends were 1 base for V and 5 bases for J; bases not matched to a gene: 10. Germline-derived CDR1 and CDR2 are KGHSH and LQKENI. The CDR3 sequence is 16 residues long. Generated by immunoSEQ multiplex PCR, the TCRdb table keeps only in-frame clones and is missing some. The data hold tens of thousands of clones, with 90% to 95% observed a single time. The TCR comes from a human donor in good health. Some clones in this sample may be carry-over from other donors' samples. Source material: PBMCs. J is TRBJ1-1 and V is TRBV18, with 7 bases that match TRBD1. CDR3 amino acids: CASSPQSEGAGTEAFF. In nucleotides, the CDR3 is TGTGCCAGCTCACCACAATCCGAGGGGGCGGGTACTGAAGCTTTCTTT. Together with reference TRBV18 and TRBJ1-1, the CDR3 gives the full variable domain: NAGVMQNPRHLVRRRGQEARLRCSPMKGHSHVYWYRQLPEEGLKFMVYLQKENIIDESGMPKERFSAEFPKEGPSILRIQQVVRGDSAAYFCASSPQSEGAGTEAFFGQGTRLTVV.